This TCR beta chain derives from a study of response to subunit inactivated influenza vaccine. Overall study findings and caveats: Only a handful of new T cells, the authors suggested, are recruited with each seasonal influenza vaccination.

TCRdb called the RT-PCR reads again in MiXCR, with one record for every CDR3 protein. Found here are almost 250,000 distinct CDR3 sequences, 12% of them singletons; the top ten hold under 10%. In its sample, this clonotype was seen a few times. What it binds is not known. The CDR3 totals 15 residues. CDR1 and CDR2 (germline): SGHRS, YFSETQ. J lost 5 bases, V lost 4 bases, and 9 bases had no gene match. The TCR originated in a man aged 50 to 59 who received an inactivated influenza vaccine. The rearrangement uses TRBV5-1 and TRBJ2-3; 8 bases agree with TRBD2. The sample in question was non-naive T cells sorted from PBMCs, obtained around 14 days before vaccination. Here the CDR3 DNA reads TGCGCCAGCAGCCCCGGGACTAGTCGGAGAGATACGCAGTATTTT. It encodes CASSPGTSRRDTQYF.